The 14 T cell receptor beta chains listed next were all sequenced from one sample in a study of post-analysis software for immune sequencing data. Findings and limits, study-wide: Comparison of patients with controls showed five TRBV segments more frequent in patients, TRBV5-6, TRBV5-1 and TRBV20-1 among them.

What these receptors recognize is not known. Included in the TCR beta cDNA libraries were unique molecular identifiers. TCRdb passed the PCR reads through MiXCR, listing each CDR3 protein once. The sample carries some 500,000 distinct CDR3 sequences, nearly 45% recorded once. Sequencing used blood. These receptors all stem from a girl between 10 and 17 years old with multiple sclerosis.

This clonotype was recorded a few times. This chain uses TRBV29-1 with TRBJ2-5, with TRBD2 identical over 13 bases. CDR1 and CDR2 (germline): SQVTM, ANQGSEA. After removal of 7 bases from V and 5 bases from J, the junction contained 7 bases not matched to a gene. This CDR3 is 14 amino acids long. The CDR3 DNA follows: TGCAGCGGCACTAGCGGGAGGGCCGGGGAGACCCAGTACTTC. Protein: CSGTSGRAGETQYF.

The chain recombines TRBV21-1 with TRBJ2-1; TRBD1 is the table's D call, not checked against the DNA. TRBV21-1 is labeled a pseudogene. The CDR3 is made up of 17 amino acids. This CDR3 is CASSKEDPGQGTDEQFF. CDR3 sequence (DNA): TGTGCCAGCAGCAAAGAGGACCCGGGACAGGGTACCGATGAGCAGTTCTTC.

This clonotype was picked up a small number of times. This rearrangement joins TRBV10-2 to TRBJ2-7, with D tentatively TRBD2 (6 bases). The CDR3 is made up of 11 amino acids. Looked up from germline, CDR1 is WSHSY and CDR2 is SAAADI. With 7 bases removed from V and 3 bases from J, the gap between germline ends came to 7 bases. CDR3 sequence: CASTGVYEQYF. Written as DNA, the CDR3 is TGCGCCAGCACGGGGGTCTACGAGCAGTACTTC.

The chain combines TRBV7-9 with TRBJ2-1; 11 bases map to TRBD2. The CDR3 totals 17 residues. Germline-derived CDR1 and CDR2 are SEHNR and FQNEAQ (reference sequence). J gave up 2 bases and V 5 bases, and 8 bases lay outside the gene matches. CDR3 in DNA: TGTGCCAGCAGCCAAGGACTAGCGGGTGCGCCCTACAATGAGCAGTTCTTC. Its protein product is CASSQGLAGAPYNEQFF. Supplemented by reference TRBV7-9 and TRBJ2-1, the full variable domain reads DTGVSQNPRHKITKRGQNVTFRCDPISEHNRLYWYRQTLGQGPEFLTYFQNEAQLEKSRLLSDRFSAERPKGSFSTLEIQRTEQGDSAMYLCASSQGLAGAPYNEQFFGPGTRLTVL.

The chain has TRBV2 and TRBJ2-7, with 15 bases matching TRBD2. Germline V gives CDR1 SNHLY, CDR2 FYNNEI. V lost 6 bases to trimming and J lost 12 bases; unmatched junction nucleotides: 3. The CDR3 is 12 amino acids. DNA for the CDR3: TGTGCCAGCAGAGGGACTAGCGGGAGGTTGTACTTC. It specifies CASRGTSGRLYF. Filled out from reference TRBV2 and TRBJ2-7, the complete variable domain reads EPEVTQTPSHQVTQMGQEVILRCVPISNHLYFYWYRQILGQKVEFLVSFYNNEISEKSEIFDDQFSVERPDGSNFTLKIRSTKLEDSAMYFCASRGTSGRLYFGPGTRLTVT.

The chain joins TRBV28 to TRBJ1-4, with D uncertain. The ends were cut back, 5 bases at V and 14 bases at J, with 21 bases in the middle. The CDR3 runs to 14 residues. CDR1 is MDHEN and CDR2 is SYDVKM in the germline V gene. The CDR3 is CASSPGQPPVFLFF. CDR3 DNA sequence: TGTGCCAGCAGTCCCGGGCAGCCCCCAGTTTTCCTGTTTTTT.

This clonotype was detected only a few times. The chain uses TRBV28 and TRBJ2-7, with D perhaps matching TRBD1 or TRBD2 (6 bases each). The germline V and J ends were trimmed by 5 bases and 4 bases, with 15 bases remaining between them. From germline, CDR1 is MDHEN and CDR2 SYDVKM. The CDR3 has 14 residues. The chain's CDR3 is CASSRAGGAYEQYF. The CDR3 coding sequence is TGTGCCAGCAGTAGGGCCGGGGGCGCGTACGAGCAGTACTTC.

This sequence joins TRBV12-3 or TRBV12-4 and TRBJ1-1; 9 bases agree with TRBD1. CDR3 length: 14 amino acids. Trimming took 6 bases from V and 4 from J; bases not matched to a gene: 6. The CDR3 DNA reads as TGTGCCAGCAGACGGGACAGGGCCGGCACTGAAGCTTTCTTT. Protein product: CASRRDRAGTEAFF.

This clonotype was counted once. The V and J genes are TRBV4-2 and TRBJ2-3; 11 nucleotides align to TRBD2. Per the germline V gene, CDR1 is LGHNA and CDR2 is YNFKEQ. CDR3 length: 20 residues. After removal of 2 bases from V and 2 bases from J, the junction contained 15 bases not matched to a gene. CDR3 coding DNA: TGTGCCAGCAGCCAAAATGCCGCTAGCGGGAGGTTGACTTACACAGATACGCAGTATTTT. Protein: CASSQNAASGRLTYTDTQYF.

The chain couples TRBV7-2 to TRBJ2-7; the D is unclear. Germline V gene lookup returns CDR1 SGHTA and CDR2 FQGNSA. This CDR3 comprises 14 residues. V was pared by 1 base and J by 4 bases, with 11 bases between. The CDR3 DNA reads as TGTGCCAGCAGCTTAGGGGCCCCCAAATACGAGCAGTACTTC. It yields the protein CASSLGAPKYEQYF.

Turning to this clonotype: The junction departs from the called germline gene at one end, perhaps through a read error. V gene TRBV18 combines with J gene TRBJ2-3; D not resolved. The CDR3 is 13 residues long. The germline CDR1 and CDR2 sequences are KGHSH and LQKENI. The CDR3 here is CASSPKNPDTQYF. For the CDR3, the DNA is TGTGCCAGCTCTCCCAAGAACCCAGACACGCAGTATTTT.

The V gene is TRBV29-1, the J gene TRBJ2-7; D is uncertain. Germline V CDR1 and CDR2: SQVTM, ANQGSEA. The V gene lost 7 bases and the J gene lost 0 bases, with 13 bases spanning the gap. This CDR3 comprises 13 residues. Written as DNA, the CDR3 is TGCAGCGCTCGACCCTTCGGCTCCTACGAGCAGTACTTC. This gives the protein CSARPFGSYEQYF.

The rearrangement joins TRBV4-1 to TRBJ2-3, with D unresolved. Between the trimmed V and J ends, which lost 3 bases and 5 bases, there was a span of 12 bases. This CDR3 comprises 14 residues. Germline CDR1 and CDR2: MGHRA and YSYEKL. The CDR3 is CASSQYPEEDTQYF. The CDR3 DNA reads TGCGCCAGCAGCCAGTACCCGGAAGAAGATACGCAGTATTTT.

The chain has TRBV13 and TRBJ1-1, with a tentative D call TRBD1 (5 bases). V was cut by 4 bases and J by 5 bases, with 14 bases left in between. Per germline, CDR1 PRHDT and CDR2 FYEKMQ (reference sequence). The CDR3 runs to 14 residues. The CDR3 DNA reads as TGTGCCAGCAGCTGGGGGGAGCGAGGGACTGAAGCTTTCTTT. It yields the protein CASSWGERGTEAFF.